Listed below are T cell receptor beta chains from one sample, sequenced in a study of blood T cell repertoires in COVID-19. Using immunoSEQ multiplex PCR, the repertoire was profiled, and TCRdb retains in-frame clones only, with some absent. The data show approximately 260,000 clones, with 86% seen just once and around 3.6% held by the top ten. The sample taken for sequencing was peripheral blood. These receptors came from a man younger than 35 with active or convalescent COVID-19. Each CDR3 is given with its conserved first and last residue.

V: TRBV6-4; J: TRBJ2-2; length: 14; CDR3: CASGDRPNTGELFF
V: TRBV11-1; J: TRBJ2-3; length: 16; CDR3: CASSQPGDRDEDTQYF
V: TRBV15; J: TRBJ1-1; length: 13; CDR3: CATSRDRQEDGFF
V: TRBV18; J: TRBJ2-7; length: 12; CDR3: CASSPNGYEQYF
V: TRBV7-9; J: TRBJ1-3; length: 14; CDR3: CASRAGSSGNTIYF
V: TRBV6-5; J: TRBJ2-2; length: 15; CDR3: CASSYSRTLTGELFF
V: TRBV28; J: TRBJ1-6; length: 11; CDR3: CASSPEGALHF
V: TRBV4-2; J: TRBJ2-7; length: 16; CDR3: CASSQGYQAGNYEQYF
V: TRBV10-3; J: TRBJ2-5; length: 14; CDR3: CAISRGQGGGTQYF
V: TRBV7-9; J: TRBJ1-5; length: 14; CDR3: CASSLSAFNQPQHF
V: TRBV4-1; J: TRBJ2-5; length: 19; CDR3: CASSPRSGTSGGRQETQYF
V: TRBV6-1; J: TRBJ2-7; length: 13; CDR3: CASSEGLNSRQYF
V: TRBV2; J: TRBJ1-2; length: 13; CDR3: CASREAPSYGYTF
V: TRBV11-3; J: TRBJ2-1; length: 15; CDR3: CASSETSGSLYEQFF
V: TRBV6-5; J: TRBJ1-2; length: 13; CDR3: CASSYGTEYGYTF
V: TRBV19; J: TRBJ2-5; length: 16; CDR3: CASSPRSASGRETQYF
V: TRBV11-2; J: TRBJ1-2; length: 14; CDR3: CASSYRRGPYGYTF